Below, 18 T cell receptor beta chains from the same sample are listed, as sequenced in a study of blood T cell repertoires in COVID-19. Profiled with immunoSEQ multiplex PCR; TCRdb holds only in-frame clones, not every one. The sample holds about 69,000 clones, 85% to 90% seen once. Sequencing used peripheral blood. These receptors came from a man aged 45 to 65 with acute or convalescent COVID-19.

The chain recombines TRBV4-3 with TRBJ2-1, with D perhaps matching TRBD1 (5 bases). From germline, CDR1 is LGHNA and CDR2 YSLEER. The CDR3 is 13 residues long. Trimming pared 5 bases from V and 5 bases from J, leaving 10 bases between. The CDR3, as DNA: TGCGCCAGCAGCTCGGACAAGGACAATGAGCAGTTCTTC. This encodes CASSSDKDNEQFF.

CDR3 in DNA: TGTGCCAGTAGGGCTAGACAGCCCACAGATACGCAGTATTTT. Its translation is CASRARQPTDTQYF. This chain connects TRBV19 to TRBJ2-3, with D tentatively TRBD1 (5 bases). V was clipped by 6 bases and J by 2 bases, with 12 bases between them. CDR3 length: 14 residues. The germline CDR1 and CDR2 sequences are LNHDA and SQIVND (reference sequence).

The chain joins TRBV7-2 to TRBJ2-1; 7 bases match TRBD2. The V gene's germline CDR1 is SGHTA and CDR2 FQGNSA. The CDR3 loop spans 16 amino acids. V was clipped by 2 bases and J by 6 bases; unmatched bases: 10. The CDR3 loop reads CASSLFSTSPPNEQFF. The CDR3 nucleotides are TGTGCCAGCAGCTTATTTTCGACTAGCCCACCCAATGAGCAGTTCTTC.

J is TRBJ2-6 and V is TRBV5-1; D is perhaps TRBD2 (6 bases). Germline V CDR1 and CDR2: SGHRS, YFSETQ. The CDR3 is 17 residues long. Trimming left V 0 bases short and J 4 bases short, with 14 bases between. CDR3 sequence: CASSLAGSPGGANVLTF. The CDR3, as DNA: TGCGCCAGCAGCTTGGCCGGGAGCCCTGGGGGGGCCAACGTCCTGACTTTC. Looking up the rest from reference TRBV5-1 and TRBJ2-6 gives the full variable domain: KAGVTQTPRYLIKTRGQQVTLSCSPISGHRSVSWYQQTPGQGLQFLFEYFSETQRNKGNFPGRFSGRQFSNSRSEMNVSTLELGDSALYLCASSLAGSPGGANVLTFGAGSRLTVL.

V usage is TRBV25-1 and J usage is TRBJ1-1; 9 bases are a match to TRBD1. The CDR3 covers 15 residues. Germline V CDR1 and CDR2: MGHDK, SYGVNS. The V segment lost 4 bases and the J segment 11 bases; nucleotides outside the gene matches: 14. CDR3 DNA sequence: TGTGCCAGCAGTGCCGGGACAGGGTCGAGGAGGGACGCTTTCTTT. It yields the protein CASSAGTGSRRDAFF.

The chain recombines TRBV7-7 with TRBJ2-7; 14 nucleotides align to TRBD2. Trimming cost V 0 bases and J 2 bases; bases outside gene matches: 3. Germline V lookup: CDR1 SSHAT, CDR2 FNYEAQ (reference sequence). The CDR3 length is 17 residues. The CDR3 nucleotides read TGTGCCAGCAGCTTAGCGGGGACTAGCGGGAGAGCCTACGAGCAGTACTTC. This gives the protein CASSLAGTSGRAYEQYF.

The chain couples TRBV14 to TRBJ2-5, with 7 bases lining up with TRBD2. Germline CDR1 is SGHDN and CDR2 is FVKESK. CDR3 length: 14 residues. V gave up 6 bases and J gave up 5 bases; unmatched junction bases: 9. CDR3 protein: CASRASGNGETQYF. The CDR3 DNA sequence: TGTGCCAGCAGGGCGAGCGGGAACGGCGAGACCCAGTACTTC. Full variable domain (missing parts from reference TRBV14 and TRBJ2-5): EAGVTQFPSHSVIEKGQTVTLRCDPISGHDNLYWYRRVMGKEIKFLLHFVKESKQDESGMPNNRFLAERTGGTYSTLKVQPAELEDSGVYFCASRASGNGETQYFGPGTRLLVL.

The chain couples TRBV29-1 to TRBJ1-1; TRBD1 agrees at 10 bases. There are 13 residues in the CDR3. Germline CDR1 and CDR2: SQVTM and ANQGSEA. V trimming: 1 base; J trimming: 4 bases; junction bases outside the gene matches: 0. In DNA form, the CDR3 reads TGCAGCGTTGAAGGGACAGGGGGCACTGAAGCTTTCTTT. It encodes CSVEGTGGTEAFF.

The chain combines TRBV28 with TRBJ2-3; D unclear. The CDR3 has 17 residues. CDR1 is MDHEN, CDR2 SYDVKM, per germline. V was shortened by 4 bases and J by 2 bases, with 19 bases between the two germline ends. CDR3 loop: CASSSRLTSTVTDTQYF. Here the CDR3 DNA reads TGTGCCAGCAGTTCCCGATTGACTTCAACGGTCACAGATACGCAGTATTTT.

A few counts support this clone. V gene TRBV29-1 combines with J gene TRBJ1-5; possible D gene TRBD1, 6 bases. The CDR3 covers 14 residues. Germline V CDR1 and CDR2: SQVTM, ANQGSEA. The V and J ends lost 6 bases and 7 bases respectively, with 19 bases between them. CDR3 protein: CSVPGGPRGQPQHF. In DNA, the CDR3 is TGCAGCGTCCCCGGGGGGCCTAGGGGGCAGCCCCAGCATTTT.

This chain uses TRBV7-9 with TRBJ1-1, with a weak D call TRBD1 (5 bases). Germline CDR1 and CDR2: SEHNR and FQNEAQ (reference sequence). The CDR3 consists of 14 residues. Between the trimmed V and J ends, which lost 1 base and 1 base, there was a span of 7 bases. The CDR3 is CASSLVQENTEAFF. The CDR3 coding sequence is TGTGCCAGCAGCTTAGTACAGGAGAACACTGAAGCTTTCTTT. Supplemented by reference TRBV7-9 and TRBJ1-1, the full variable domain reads DTGVSQNPRHKITKRGQNVTFRCDPISEHNRLYWYRQTLGQGPEFLTYFQNEAQLEKSRLLSDRFSAERPKGSFSTLEIQRTEQGDSAMYLCASSLVQENTEAFFGQGTRLTVV.

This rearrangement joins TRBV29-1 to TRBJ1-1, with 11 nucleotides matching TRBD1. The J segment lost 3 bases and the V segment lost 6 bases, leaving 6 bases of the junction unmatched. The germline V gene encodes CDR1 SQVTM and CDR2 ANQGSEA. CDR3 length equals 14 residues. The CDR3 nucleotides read TGCAGCGTACCAGGGACAGGGGGATACACTGAAGCTTTCTTT. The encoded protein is CSVPGTGGYTEAFF.

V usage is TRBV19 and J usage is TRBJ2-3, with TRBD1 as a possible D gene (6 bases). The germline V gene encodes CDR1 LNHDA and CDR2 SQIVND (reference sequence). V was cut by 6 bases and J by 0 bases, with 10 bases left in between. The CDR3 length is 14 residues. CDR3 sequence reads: CASSNRVSTDTQYF. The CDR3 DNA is TGTGCCAGTAGCAACAGGGTGAGCACAGATACGCAGTATTTT.

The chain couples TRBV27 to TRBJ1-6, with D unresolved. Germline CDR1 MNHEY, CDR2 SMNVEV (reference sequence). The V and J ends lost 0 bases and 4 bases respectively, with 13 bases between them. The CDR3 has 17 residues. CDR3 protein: CASSLSLLEGYNSPLHF. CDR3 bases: TGTGCCAGCAGTTTATCCCTTCTTGAGGGATATAATTCACCCCTCCACTTT.

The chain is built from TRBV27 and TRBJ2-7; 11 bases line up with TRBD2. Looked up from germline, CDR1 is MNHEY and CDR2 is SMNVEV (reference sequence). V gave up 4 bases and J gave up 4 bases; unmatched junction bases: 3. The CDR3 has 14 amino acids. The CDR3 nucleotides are TGTGCCAGCAGTTCGGGACTAGCGGCTTACGAGCAGTACTTC. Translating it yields CASSSGLAAYEQYF.

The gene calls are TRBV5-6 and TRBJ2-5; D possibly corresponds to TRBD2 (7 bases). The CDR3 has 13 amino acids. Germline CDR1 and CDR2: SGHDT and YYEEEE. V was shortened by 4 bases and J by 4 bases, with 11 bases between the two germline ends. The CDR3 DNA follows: TGTGCCAGCAGCATAGGGGGGGGAGAGACCCAGTACTTC. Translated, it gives CASSIGGGETQYF.

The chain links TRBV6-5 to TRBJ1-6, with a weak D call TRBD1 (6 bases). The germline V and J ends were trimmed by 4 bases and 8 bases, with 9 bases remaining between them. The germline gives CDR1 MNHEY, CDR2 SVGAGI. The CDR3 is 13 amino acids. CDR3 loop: CASSFRGDSPLHF. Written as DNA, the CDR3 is TGTGCCAGCAGTTTCAGGGGTGATTCACCCCTCCACTTT.

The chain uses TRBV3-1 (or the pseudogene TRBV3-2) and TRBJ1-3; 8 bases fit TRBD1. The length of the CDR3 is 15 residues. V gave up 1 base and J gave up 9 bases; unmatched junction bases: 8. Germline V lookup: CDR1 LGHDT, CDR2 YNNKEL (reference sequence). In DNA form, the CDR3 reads TGTGCCAGCAGCCAAGGGAGAAGGGGGACAGGCACCATATATTTT. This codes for CASSQGRRGTGTIYF.